The 19 T cell receptor beta chains given below trace back to one sample, sequenced in a study of shared clonotypes between healthy human individuals (dated by TCRdb to between 2020 and 2021). For the CD8 naive samples, CD45RO-negative cells were positively selected for CCR7, yielding a CD45RA+CCR7+ population from which TemRA cells were excluded. Receptors were amplified or captured by the immunoSEQ multiplex PCR assay. TCRdb's version of the immuneACCESS table is confined to in-frame rearrangements and falls short of the full clone set. An unresolved V gene accounts for under half of the shortfall where checked; the remainder is of unknown origin. The sample has over 2 million clones on record, about 94% of them singletons. The ten top clones hold roughly 1% of the sample. Sequencing input: naive CD8+ T cells sorted from blood. Sample cell subset or site, as interpreted from the label and publication: CD45RA+CCR7+. The receptors derive from a man aged 18 to 29 in good health.

V and J are TRBV4-1 and TRBJ1-3; perhaps TRBD1 as D (5 bases). Trimming took 4 bases from V and 6 from J, leaving 19 bases between them. Germline V CDR1 and CDR2: MGHRA, YSYEKL. The CDR3 runs to 16 residues. In nucleotides, the CDR3 is TGCGCCAGCAGCCCGTCGGGGGAGGGCACTGAAAACACCATATATTTT. Translated, it gives CASSPSGEGTENTIYF.

J is TRBJ1-1 and V is TRBV4-1, with 9 bases identical to TRBD1. Germline values: CDR1 MGHRA, CDR2 YSYEKL. The CDR3 loop spans 15 amino acids. Unmatched junction bases numbered 5, after V lost 5 bases and J lost 1 base. CDR3 coding DNA: TGCGCCAGCAGCGCCCCGGGACAGGGGAACACTGAAGCTTTCTTT. Translation gives CASSAPGQGNTEAFF.

The DNA of the CDR3 is TGTGCCAGCAGCGTAGCCGGGACAAGACCGAACACCGGGGAGCTGTTTTTT. Translated: CASSVAGTRPNTGELFF. The V and J genes are TRBV9 and TRBJ2-2, with a tentative D call TRBD1 (6 bases). V lost 0 bases, J lost 0 bases, and 12 bases lay in between. CDR1 and CDR2 from the germline V gene are SGDLS and YYNGEE. The CDR3 sequence is 17 residues long.

J is TRBJ2-1 and V is TRBV6-1; tentatively, D is TRBD2 (5 bases). The CDR3 spans 16 residues. Per the germline V gene, CDR1 is MNHNS and CDR2 is SASEGT. V shed 2 bases and J shed 5 bases, with 16 bases lying between them. The CDR3 spells CASSEFTWETHNEQFF. The CDR3 DNA follows: TGTGCCAGCAGTGAATTTACGTGGGAGACGCACAATGAGCAGTTCTTC.

The V and J genes are TRBV28 and TRBJ2-1; D might be TRBD1 (5 bases). Germline V gene lookup returns CDR1 MDHEN and CDR2 SYDVKM. Trimming took off 3 bases at V and 4 bases at J, with 13 bases between the two ends. The CDR3 contains 15 residues. The CDR3: CASSFPDSIYNEQFF. The CDR3 coding sequence is TGTGCCAGCAGTTTCCCCGACAGCATATACAATGAGCAGTTCTTC.

The chain is built from TRBV10-2 and TRBJ2-1, with D tentatively TRBD2 (6 bases). The CDR3 is 16 amino acids. Deletions cut 0 bases from V and 4 bases from J, with 13 bases between. The V gene's germline CDR1 is WSHSY and CDR2 SAAADI. The CDR3 protein is CASSESTGASYNEQFF. CDR3 DNA: TGCGCCAGCAGTGAGTCAACGGGAGCGTCGTACAATGAGCAGTTCTTC.

The chain recombines TRBV19 with TRBJ2-7, with 7 bases lining up with TRBD1. This CDR3 comprises 15 residues. Germline lookup yields CDR1 LNHDA and CDR2 SQIVND (reference sequence). V shed 3 bases and J 0 bases; nucleotides not matched to a gene: 5. The CDR3 here is CASSIFAGGSYEQYF. DNA for the CDR3: TGTGCCAGTAGTATTTTTGCAGGGGGCTCCTACGAGCAGTACTTC.

The chain combines TRBV6-5 with TRBJ2-7, with D possibly being TRBD1 or TRBD2 (6 bases each). V was shortened by 2 bases and J by 6 bases, with 14 bases between the two germline ends. The CDR3 sequence is 14 residues long. Germline V lookup: CDR1 MNHEY, CDR2 SVGAGI. The CDR3 region has the DNA TGTGCCAGCAGTTACGGAGGGGGGCCGCTCGAGCAGTACTTC. Translating gives CASSYGGGPLEQYF.

V gene TRBV13 combines with J gene TRBJ2-2; D possibly corresponds to TRBD1 (6 bases). The V end lost 1 base, the J end lost 1 base, and 16 bases lay between the germline ends. The germline CDR1 and CDR2 sequences are PRHDT and FYEKMQ (reference sequence). CDR3 size: 18 residues. The CDR3 loop is CASSLEEIGQRNTGELFF. The CDR3 nucleotides read TGTGCCAGCAGCTTAGAGGAGATAGGACAGAGGAACACCGGGGAGCTGTTTTTT.

This clone was counted a few times. CDR3 residues: CASSSTGIGEKLFF. As DNA, the CDR3 is TGTGCCAGCAGCTCCACAGGGATTGGTGAAAAACTGTTTTTT. J is TRBJ1-4 and V is TRBV5-4, with a weak D call TRBD1 (6 bases). Trimming took off 3 bases at V and 7 bases at J, with 13 bases between the two ends. This CDR3 spans 14 amino acids. Germline V gene sequence: CDR1 SGHNT, CDR2 YYREEE (reference sequence).

This clone was seen a few times. The rearrangement joins TRBV7-3 to TRBJ2-5; 10 bases are shared with TRBD1. The CDR3 sequence is 16 residues long. Losses at the gene ends were 5 bases for V and 4 bases for J; bases not matched to a gene: 10. The germline gives CDR1 SGHTA, CDR2 FQGTGA. The CDR3 DNA follows: TGTGCCAGCAGCCCATTGGGACAGGGGTTCGGAGAGACCCAGTACTTC. Residues: CASSPLGQGFGETQYF.

This clone showed up just once. V and J are TRBV11-2 and TRBJ1-1; 7 bases map to TRBD1. Germline V lookup: CDR1 SGHAT, CDR2 FQNNGV. The CDR3 covers 15 residues. The V segment lost 5 bases and the J segment 4 bases; nucleotides outside the gene matches: 10. The CDR3 loop reads CASSGQQGTTTEAFF. The CDR3 DNA reads TGTGCCAGCAGCGGACAACAGGGGACGACCACTGAAGCTTTCTTT. The variable domain in full, with the rest retrieved from reference TRBV11-2 and TRBJ1-1, is EAGVAQSPRYKIIEKRQSVAFWCNPISGHATLYWYQQILGQGPKLLIQFQNNGVVDDSQLPKDRFSAERLKGVDSTLKIQPAKLEDSAVYLCASSGQQGTTTEAFFGQGTRLTVV.

The rearrangement links TRBV6-1 to TRBJ1-1; D may be TRBD1 (6 bases). Looked up from germline, CDR1 is MNHNS and CDR2 is SASEGT. This CDR3 spans 15 amino acids. The germline V and J ends were trimmed by 5 bases and 0 bases, with 13 bases remaining between them. DNA for the CDR3: TGTGCCAGCAGTTCGTGGACAGCGATGAACACTGAAGCTTTCTTT. It specifies CASSSWTAMNTEAFF.

The chain uses TRBV5-6 and TRBJ1-6; 8 bases align to TRBD1. Germline V lookup: CDR1 SGHDT, CDR2 YYEEEE. J was trimmed by 10 bases and V by 4 bases; bases with no gene match: 10. This CDR3 is 15 amino acids long. The CDR3 loop is CASSGSTGVGSPLHF. The DNA for the CDR3 is TGTGCCAGCAGCGGATCGACAGGGGTAGGGTCACCCCTCCACTTT.

The chain carries TRBV2 and TRBJ2-1; tentative D call: TRBD1 (5 bases). The CDR3 runs 15 residues. V was clipped by 7 bases and J by 0 bases, with 13 bases between them. Germline CDR1 is SNHLY and CDR2 is FYNNEI. DNA of the CDR3: TGTGCCAGCAAGCCAGACAGATACTCCTACAATGAGCAGTTCTTC. It encodes CASKPDRYSYNEQFF.

This sequence joins TRBV6-5 and TRBJ2-7; TRBD1 aligns across 8 bases. V trimming: 2 bases; J trimming: 3 bases; junction bases outside the gene matches: 6. CDR1 and CDR2 (germline): MNHEY, SVGAGI. CDR3 length: 15 amino acids. CDR3 residues: CASSYLQTGDYEQYF. In DNA form, the CDR3 reads TGTGCCAGCAGTTACCTACAGACAGGGGACTACGAGCAGTACTTC.

For the CDR3, the DNA is TGTGCCAGCAGCTTAGCGGAAACAGGGACGCGCTGTGGCTACACCTTC. Translating gives CASSLAETGTRCGYTF. The chain uses TRBV7-8 and TRBJ1-2, with D possibly matching TRBD1 (6 bases). V lost 0 bases, J lost 7 bases, and 18 bases lay in between. Germline CDR1 and CDR2: SGHVS and FQNEAQ. This CDR3 has 16 residues.

This clone has just one count. The same CDR3 also results from other DNA sequences found in this sample. The chain is built from TRBV7-9 and TRBJ1-4, with TRBD1 matching over 11 bases. This CDR3 has 14 residues. Germline V CDR1 and CDR2: SEHNR, FQNEAQ (reference sequence). J lost 7 bases, V lost 4 bases, and 2 bases had no gene match. CDR3 loop: CASSSDRGREKLFF. CDR3 in DNA: TGTGCCAGCAGCTCGGACAGGGGGCGTGAAAAACTGTTTTTT.

The V and J genes are TRBV4-3 and TRBJ2-7, with D unclear. Germline lookup yields CDR1 LGHNA and CDR2 YSLEER. The CDR3 sequence is 13 residues long. Trimming shortened V by 0 bases and J by 6 bases, and 9 bases separated the two germline ends. CDR3 DNA: TGCGCCAGCAGCCAAGATGACGCTGGCGAGCAGTACTTC. Its protein product is CASSQDDAGEQYF.